The rows below give T cell receptor beta chains drawn from one sample of a study of blood T cell repertoires in COVID-19. Profiled with immunoSEQ multiplex PCR; TCRdb holds only in-frame clones, not every one. The table shows about 220,000 clones, with 80% occurring only once. The specimen sequenced was peripheral blood. These receptors were obtained from a human donor in a cohort sampled during active COVID-19. The CDR3 runs from the conserved cysteine through the conserved F or W. The D gene is left open where the match is weak. Some rows have no size entry. The others give once, few or many, or a class for an expanded clone.

cdr3_aa: CSVDLDRGGEQYF
cdr3_nt: TGCAGCGTTGACCTGGACAGGGGAGGCGAGCAGTACTTC
v_call: TRBV29-1
d_call: TRBD1
j_call: TRBJ2-7
clone_size: -

cdr3_aa: CASRVRGSQPQHF
cdr3_nt: TGTGCCAGCAGGGTACGAGGGAGCCAGCCCCAGCATTTT
v_call: TRBV12-3/TRBV12-4
d_call: -
j_call: TRBJ1-5
clone_size: -

cdr3_aa: CASSPATGRNQPQHF
cdr3_nt: TGTGCCAGCTCACCAGCGACAGGGCGGAATCAGCCCCAGCATTTT
v_call: TRBV18
d_call: TRBD1
j_call: TRBJ1-5
clone_size: -

cdr3_aa: CASSRGSGLIPYEQYF
cdr3_nt: TGTGCCAGCAGCCGGGGGTCGGGACTAATCCCCTACGAGCAGTACTTC
v_call: TRBV7-2
d_call: TRBD2
j_call: TRBJ2-7
clone_size: -

cdr3_aa: CASSYAQGRTSGSPYEQYF
cdr3_nt: TGTGCCAGCAGTTACGCCCAGGGCCGGACTAGCGGGAGCCCCTACGAGCAGTACTTC
v_call: TRBV6-2/TRBV6-3
d_call: TRBD2
j_call: TRBJ2-7
clone_size: -

cdr3_aa: CASSLGGATDTQYF
cdr3_nt: TGTGCCAGCAGCTTAGGCGGGGCGACAGATACGCAGTATTTT
v_call: TRBV7-2
d_call: -
j_call: TRBJ2-3
clone_size: -

cdr3_aa: CASSILSGGGYGYTF
cdr3_nt: TGTGCCAGTAGTATCCTGTCAGGGGGTGGCTATGGCTACACCTTC
v_call: TRBV19
d_call: TRBD1
j_call: TRBJ1-2
clone_size: -

cdr3_aa: CASSALNEQYF
cdr3_nt: TGTGCCAGCAGTGCACTTAACGAGCAGTACTTC
v_call: TRBV2
d_call: -
j_call: TRBJ2-7
clone_size: few

cdr3_aa: CASSLSLAGGRTGELFF
cdr3_nt: TGTGCCAGCAGCTTATCCCTAGCGGGAGGTAGAACCGGGGAGCTGTTTTTT
v_call: TRBV7-2
d_call: TRBD2
j_call: TRBJ2-2
clone_size: -

cdr3_aa: CASSSAEGTVGYEQYF
cdr3_nt: TGTGCCAGTAGTTCGGCCGAGGGGACAGTAGGCTACGAGCAGTACTTC
v_call: TRBV19
d_call: TRBD1
j_call: TRBJ2-7
clone_size: -

cdr3_aa: CASSPRGVPDTQYF
cdr3_nt: TGTGCCAGCAGCCCCCGGGGGGTGCCAGATACGCAGTATTTT
v_call: TRBV3-1/TRBV3-2
d_call: TRBD2
j_call: TRBJ2-3
clone_size: -

cdr3_aa: CASSLGQGNQPQHF
cdr3_nt: TGTGCCAGCAGTTTAGGACAGGGGAATCAGCCCCAGCATTTT
v_call: TRBV6-2/TRBV6-3
d_call: TRBD1
j_call: TRBJ1-5
clone_size: -

cdr3_aa: CASSQAGLAGGSRGSGNTQYF
cdr3_nt: TGCGCCAGCAGCCAAGCAGGACTAGCGGGGGGCTCGAGGGGAAGCGGGAATACGCAGTATTTT
v_call: TRBV4-3
d_call: TRBD2
j_call: TRBJ2-3
clone_size: -

cdr3_aa: CATSSGDRGNEKLFF
cdr3_nt: TGTGCCACCAGCAGCGGTGACAGGGGAAATGAAAAACTGTTTTTT
v_call: TRBV15
d_call: TRBD1
j_call: TRBJ1-4
clone_size: -

cdr3_aa: CASSYSIRTGREAFF
cdr3_nt: TGTGCCAGCAGTTACTCGATCCGCACAGGCCGTGAAGCTTTCTTT
v_call: TRBV6-2/TRBV6-3
d_call: -
j_call: TRBJ1-1
clone_size: -

cdr3_aa: CASSYRIGLAGVEQYF
cdr3_nt: TGTGCCAGCAGTTACCGTATAGGACTAGCGGGAGTTGAGCAGTACTTC
v_call: TRBV6-2/TRBV6-3
d_call: TRBD2
j_call: TRBJ2-7
clone_size: once

cdr3_aa: CASSQVDTGELFF
cdr3_nt: TGTGCCAGCAGCCAGGTCGACACCGGGGAGCTGTTTTTT
v_call: TRBV5-6
d_call: -
j_call: TRBJ2-2
clone_size: -

cdr3_aa: CASSVAFGGGYTF
cdr3_nt: TGTGCCAGCAGCGTAGCGTTCGGGGGAGGCTACACCTTC
v_call: TRBV9
d_call: -
j_call: TRBJ1-2
clone_size: few

cdr3_aa: CASSLAPSGDSYEQYF
cdr3_nt: TGCGCCAGCAGCTTGGCGCCTAGCGGGGATTCCTACGAGCAGTACTTC
v_call: TRBV5-1
d_call: TRBD2
j_call: TRBJ2-7
clone_size: -

cdr3_aa: CASSKGHPNTEAFF
cdr3_nt: TGTGCCAGCAGCAAGGGACACCCGAACACTGAAGCTTTCTTT
v_call: TRBV6-2/TRBV6-3
d_call: -
j_call: TRBJ1-1
clone_size: -

cdr3_aa: CASSPSLAGGLNEQFF
cdr3_nt: TGTGCCAGCAGTCCATCTCTAGCGGGAGGTCTCAATGAGCAGTTCTTC
v_call: TRBV28
d_call: TRBD2
j_call: TRBJ2-1
clone_size: -

cdr3_aa: CASSQEGSGRYEQYF
cdr3_nt: TGCGCCAGCAGCCAAGAGGGCAGCGGGAGGTACGAGCAGTACTTC
v_call: TRBV4-3
d_call: TRBD2
j_call: TRBJ2-7
clone_size: few

cdr3_aa: CASAGLGVPGEQYF
cdr3_nt: TGTGCCAGCGCCGGACTAGGGGTCCCGGGAGAGCAGTACTTC
v_call: TRBV19
d_call: TRBD2
j_call: TRBJ2-7
clone_size: once

cdr3_aa: CASSPGQGRLSDGYTF
cdr3_nt: TGTGCCAGCAGCCCCGGACAGGGGCGGTTGAGCGATGGCTACACCTTC
v_call: TRBV3-1/TRBV3-2
d_call: TRBD1
j_call: TRBJ1-2
clone_size: -

cdr3_aa: CASSLPGPGGYEQYF
cdr3_nt: TGTGCCAGCAGTCTCCCGGGTCCCGGGGGCTACGAGCAGTACTTC
v_call: TRBV28
d_call: -
j_call: TRBJ2-7
clone_size: -

cdr3_aa: CASRSGTGGRWTLFF
cdr3_nt: TGTGCCAGCAGGTCTGGGACAGGGGGGAGGTGGACACTGTTTTTT
v_call: TRBV28
d_call: TRBD1
j_call: TRBJ1-4
clone_size: -

cdr3_aa: CASSGFTGGRTEAFF
cdr3_nt: TGTGCCAGCAGCGGATTTACAGGGGGCCGCACTGAAGCTTTCTTT
v_call: TRBV9
d_call: TRBD1
j_call: TRBJ1-1
clone_size: -

cdr3_aa: CASSYSGLAGAYNEQFF
cdr3_nt: TGTGCCAGCAGTTACTCGGGGCTAGCGGGTGCTTACAATGAGCAGTTCTTC
v_call: TRBV6-2/TRBV6-3
d_call: TRBD2
j_call: TRBJ2-1
clone_size: -

cdr3_aa: CASSQGGYEQYF
cdr3_nt: TGTGCCAGCAGCCAGGGGGGATACGAGCAGTACTTC
v_call: TRBV3-1/TRBV3-2
d_call: -
j_call: TRBJ2-7
clone_size: -

cdr3_aa: CAWIPAGRNSPLHF
cdr3_nt: TGTGCCTGGATCCCGGCAGGGAGGAATTCACCCCTCCACTTT
v_call: TRBV30
d_call: -
j_call: TRBJ1-6
clone_size: -

cdr3_aa: CASTRSGGRWETQYF
cdr3_nt: TGTGCCAGCACCCGTAGCGGGGGAAGGTGGGAGACCCAGTACTTC
v_call: TRBV5-4
d_call: TRBD2
j_call: TRBJ2-5
clone_size: -

cdr3_aa: CASSYTSGFSYEQYF
cdr3_nt: TGTGCCAGCAGTTACACATCCGGGTTCTCCTACGAGCAGTACTTC
v_call: TRBV6-5
d_call: -
j_call: TRBJ2-7
clone_size: -